The present entry profiles one T cell receptor (beta chain) with its context. This entry comes from a study of blood T cell repertoires in COVID-19. Whole-study context: T cells, B-cell-depleted T cells, or PBMCs provided the cDNA or gDNA that served as material.

CDR3 length: 16 amino acids. From germline, CDR1 is LGHDT and CDR2 YNNKEL (reference sequence). Unmatched junction bases numbered 9, after V lost 4 bases and J lost 5 bases. Participants reported their clinical history, and cohort assignment relied on those reports. Produced via immunoSEQ multiplex PCR; TCRdb's table is partial and in-frame only. The sample consists of some 420,000 clones, around 91% of them appearing once. The chain is built from TRBV3-1 (or the pseudogene TRBV3-2) and TRBJ2-5, with TRBD1 identical over 11 bases. The sequenced sample was PBMCs or T cells enriched from blood (not recorded which). This clonotype was sampled from a man younger than 40 who had recovered from COVID-19. CDR3 sequence (DNA): TGTGCCAGCAGCCTCTCCGGACAGGGGGCGAGGGAGACCCAGTACTTC. This translates into CASSLSGQGARETQYF.